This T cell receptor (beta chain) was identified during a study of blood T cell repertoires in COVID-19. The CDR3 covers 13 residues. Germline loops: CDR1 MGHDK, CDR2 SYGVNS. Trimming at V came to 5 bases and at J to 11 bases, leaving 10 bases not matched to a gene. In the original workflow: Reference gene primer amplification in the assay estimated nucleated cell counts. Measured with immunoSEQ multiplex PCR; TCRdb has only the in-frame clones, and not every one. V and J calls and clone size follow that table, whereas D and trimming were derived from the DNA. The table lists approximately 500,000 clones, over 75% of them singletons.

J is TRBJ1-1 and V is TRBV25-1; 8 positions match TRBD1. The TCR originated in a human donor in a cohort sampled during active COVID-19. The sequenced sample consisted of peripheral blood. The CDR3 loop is CASSSMDRDEAFF. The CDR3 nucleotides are TGTGCCAGCAGTAGTATGGACAGGGATGAGGCTTTCTTT.